These 22 T cell receptor beta chains share one sample of origin, sequenced in a study of early T cells in non-severe SARS-CoV-2 infection. In TCRdb, the 5' RACE reads were re-called with MiXCR into one record per CDR3 protein. The sample consists of tens of thousands of distinct CDR3 sequences, roughly 12% of them appearing once. The specimen was whole blood, collected at baseline. The receptors were gathered from an adult who was a healthcare worker with PCR-confirmed SARS-CoV-2 infection or an uninfected control (not recorded which).

This chain joins TRBV7-9 and TRBJ2-7, with D perhaps given as TRBD1 or TRBD2 (5 bases each). Germline V CDR1 and CDR2: SEHNR, FQNEAQ (reference sequence). Deletions cut 1 base from V and 7 bases from J, with 17 bases between. This CDR3 spans 15 amino acids. The CDR3: CASSLGGWAGGEQYF. CDR3 coding DNA: TGTGCCAGCAGCTTAGGGGGCTGGGCCGGAGGTGAGCAGTACTTC.

This clonotype has at least ten counts. The chain recombines TRBV28 with TRBJ2-7; 12 bases line up with TRBD2. Germline V gene data show CDR1 as MDHEN and CDR2 as SYDVKM. V lost 4 bases to trimming and J lost 3 bases; unmatched junction nucleotides: 13. There are 18 residues in the CDR3. CDR3 sequence reads: CASSSVLAGGLTIYEQYF. The DNA of the CDR3 is TGTGCCAGCAGTTCCGTACTAGCGGGGGGCCTTACGATCTACGAGCAGTACTTC.

This clonotype was seen at least ten times. The CDR3 reads CSAPDWGQGEQFF. The CDR3 nucleotides are TGCAGTGCTCCCGATTGGGGGCAGGGTGAGCAGTTCTTC. The chain recombines TRBV20-1 with TRBJ2-1; D is possibly TRBD1 (6 bases). The germline V gene encodes CDR1 DFQATT and CDR2 SNEGSKA (reference sequence). The V end was cut by 5 bases, the J end by 9 bases, with 17 bases between. CDR3 length: 13 residues.

Here the CDR3 DNA reads TGTGCCAGCAGTGAAGGCGGGGGAGGAGAGACCCAGTACTTC. Translated, it gives CASSEGGGGETQYF. The chain recombines TRBV6-1 with TRBJ2-5, with 7 bases aligning to TRBD2. Per germline, CDR1 MNHNS and CDR2 SASEGT. V trimming: 1 base; J trimming: 4 bases; junction bases outside the gene matches: 3. The CDR3 is made up of 14 amino acids.

This clonotype was observed at least ten times. The rearrangement uses TRBV6-6 and TRBJ2-7; 8 bases are shared with TRBD1. Unmatched junction bases numbered 9, after V lost 6 bases and J lost 2 bases. The CDR3 sequence is 15 residues long. Looked up from germline, CDR1 is MNHNY and CDR2 is SVGAGI (reference sequence). CDR3 in amino acids: CASSSRTGGAYEQYF. The CDR3 DNA reads TGTGCCAGCAGCTCCCGTACAGGGGGTGCCTACGAGCAGTACTTC.

The chain combines TRBV9 with TRBJ1-1; D perhaps matches TRBD1 (5 bases). Germline V gives CDR1 SGDLS, CDR2 YYNGEE. The CDR3 has 14 amino acids. Trimming pared 1 base from V and 1 base from J, leaving 8 bases between. The CDR3 DNA reads TGTGCCAGCAGCGTAAAGGGGCCGAACACTGAAGCTTTCTTT. Translated, it gives CASSVKGPNTEAFF.

This clonotype was found many times. V gene TRBV29-1 combines with J gene TRBJ1-2; 9 nucleotides align to TRBD1. CDR1 and CDR2 from the germline V gene are SQVTM and ANQGSEA. Trimming at V came to 7 bases and at J to 0 bases, leaving 3 bases not matched to a gene. This CDR3 spans 13 amino acids. CDR3 loop: CSAGTGSNYGYTF. Here the CDR3 DNA reads TGCAGCGCCGGGACAGGGTCTAACTATGGCTACACCTTC.

J is TRBJ2-6 and V is TRBV3-1; 10 nucleotides line up with TRBD1. Trimming at V came to 4 bases and at J to 0 bases, leaving 9 bases not matched to a gene. CDR3 length: 19 residues. Germline CDR1 and CDR2: LGHDT and YNNKEL (reference sequence). The CDR3: CASSRRGTGVSSGANVLTF. The CDR3 coding sequence is TGTGCCAGCAGCCGCCGAGGGACAGGGGTAAGCTCTGGGGCCAACGTCCTGACTTTC.

The CDR3 nucleotides are TGTGCCAGCAGCTTGGGGGGCCCGTTCCAAGAGACCCAGTACTTC. The encoded protein is CASSLGGPFQETQYF. The gene calls are TRBV5-4 and TRBJ2-5; D might be TRBD1 (5 bases). The germline V gene encodes CDR1 SGHNT and CDR2 YYREEE (reference sequence). Trimming shortened V by 0 bases and J by 1 base, and 10 bases separated the two germline ends. The CDR3 loop spans 15 amino acids.

This chain links TRBV24-1 with TRBJ2-1, with 9 positions matching TRBD1. The germline gives CDR1 KGHDR, CDR2 SFDVKD. The CDR3 extends over 18 amino acids. Trimming at V came to 1 base and at J to 1 base, leaving 7 bases not matched to a gene. The CDR3 sequence: CATSDFGMTGGSYNEQFF. The CDR3 DNA sequence: TGTGCCACCAGTGATTTCGGAATGACAGGGGGTTCCTACAATGAGCAGTTCTTC.

To note about this clonotype: Just one base apart from a much larger clone, this may be a read error. The CDR3 end shows no conserved phenylalanine or tryptophan, and so a read error is likely. The chain is built from TRBV6-2 or TRBV6-3 and TRBJ2-1, with D possibly TRBD1 on 8 matching bases. Germline CDR1 MNHEY, CDR2 SVGEGT. CDR3 length: 15 amino acids. Trimming took off 0 bases at V and 7 bases at J, with 13 bases between the two ends. CDR3 protein: CASSYSAQGGNEQFS. The CDR3 nucleotides read TGTGCCAGCAGTTACTCGGCACAGGGGGGGAATGAGCAGTTCTCC.

The V gene is TRBV4-1, the J gene TRBJ2-7, with 9 bases that match TRBD2. From germline, CDR1 is MGHRA and CDR2 YSYEKL. V lost 1 base and J lost 2; bases outside the gene matches: 3. This CDR3 has 15 amino acids. The CDR3 bases are TGCGCCAGCAGCCAAGGGCTAGCGGGGACCTACGAGCAGTACTTC. Residues: CASSQGLAGTYEQYF.

The chain joins TRBV7-2 to TRBJ2-5; either TRBD1 or TRBD2 may supply D (6 bases each). This CDR3 region has 14 residues. Germline V lookup: CDR1 SGHTA, CDR2 FQGNSA. Trimming removed 5 bases from V and 4 bases from J, with 14 bases in between. CDR3 sequence: CASSLGGRGETQYF. DNA of the CDR3: TGTGCCAGCAGCCTTGGGGGGCGCGGAGAGACCCAGTACTTC.

The chain uses TRBV11-2 and TRBJ1-6; unclear D gene. Trimming cost V 2 bases and J 7 bases, with 9 bases left between them. Germline assignment: CDR1 SGHAT and CDR2 FQNNGV. The CDR3 is made up of 14 amino acids. The CDR3 nucleotides are TGTGCCAGCAGCTTAATAGTGCGGAATTCACCCCTCCACTTT. It codes for CASSLIVRNSPLHF.

The chain joins TRBV19 to TRBJ1-5, with D hard to call. This CDR3 region has 14 residues. Looked up from germline, CDR1 is LNHDA and CDR2 is SQIVND (reference sequence). Trimming pared 5 bases from V and 1 base from J, leaving 9 bases between. As DNA, the CDR3 is TGTGCCAGTAGTGTGGCAATGAGCAATCAGCCCCAGCATTTT. Translating gives CASSVAMSNQPQHF.

This clonotype was seen more than once but under ten times. The J gene is TRBJ2-2, the V gene TRBV5-1; 8 bases are shared with TRBD2. The trim removed 5 bases at V and 0 bases at J, leaving 6 bases unmatched. Germline CDR1 SGHRS, CDR2 YFSETQ. The CDR3 length is 16 residues. In DNA form, the CDR3 reads TGCGCCAGCAGGGCTAGCGGGTTCGCGAACACCGGGGAGCTGTTTTTT. Protein product: CASRASGFANTGELFF. The full variable domain, with the rest looked up from reference TRBV5-1 and TRBJ2-2, is KAGVTQTPRYLIKTRGQQVTLSCSPISGHRSVSWYQQTPGQGLQFLFEYFSETQRNKGNFPGRFSGRQFSNSRSEMNVSTLELGDSALYLCASRASGFANTGELFFGEGSRLTVL.

In its sample, this clonotype was seen many times. The chain couples TRBV27 to TRBJ1-6; no definite D call. Germline V gene sequence: CDR1 MNHEY, CDR2 SMNVEV (reference sequence). The CDR3 spans 12 residues. V lost 6 bases to trimming and J lost 7 bases, with 7 bases between them. The chain's CDR3 is CASSRGNSPLHF. CDR3 DNA: TGTGCCAGCAGCCGCGGGAATTCACCCCTCCACTTT.

V is TRBV5-5 and J is TRBJ2-3; 10 positions match TRBD2. Germline V CDR1 and CDR2: SGHKS, YYEKEE (reference sequence). The CDR3 runs 15 residues. V shed 2 bases and J 5 bases; nucleotides not matched to a gene: 5. In DNA, the CDR3 is TGTGCCAGCAGCTTCCTAGCGGGGGTGATAGATACGCAGTATTTT. Amino acid sequence: CASSFLAGVIDTQYF. Drawing the rest from reference TRBV5-5 and TRBJ2-3, the complete variable domain is DAGVTQSPTHLIKTRGQQVTLRCSPISGHKSVSWYQQVLGQGPQFIFQYYEKEERGRGNFPDRFSARQFPNYSSELNVNALLLGDSALYLCASSFLAGVIDTQYFGPGTRLTVL.

This chain connects TRBV3-2 to TRBJ2-3; the DNA was not compared with TRBD2, the D call given in the table. TRBV3-2 is given as a pseudogene. CDR3 size: 18 residues. For the CDR3, the DNA is TGTGCCAGCAGCCAAGTGCCTCCGGGACTAGCGATCACAGATACGCAGTATTTT. Protein product: CASSQVPPGLAITDTQYF.

The sample holds a few counts of this clonotype. The J gene is TRBJ1-3, the V gene TRBV5-1; D is perhaps TRBD1 (5 bases). The ends were cut back, 4 bases at V and 0 bases at J, with 8 bases in the middle. The CDR3 is made up of 14 amino acids. Germline lookup yields CDR1 SGHRS and CDR2 YFSETQ. The CDR3 DNA reads as TGCGCCAGCAGCCCGGGGGACTCTGGAAACACCATATATTTT. Its translation is CASSPGDSGNTIYF. The full variable domain, completed using reference TRBV5-1 and TRBJ1-3, is KAGVTQTPRYLIKTRGQQVTLSCSPISGHRSVSWYQQTPGQGLQFLFEYFSETQRNKGNFPGRFSGRQFSNSRSEMNVSTLELGDSALYLCASSPGDSGNTIYFGEGSWLTVV.

This clonotype was seen many times. J is TRBJ2-5 and V is TRBV24-1; D not certain. Germline V gene lookup returns CDR1 KGHDR and CDR2 SFDVKD. Trimming removed 3 bases from V and 5 bases from J, with 6 bases in between. The CDR3 runs 12 residues. This CDR3 is CATSDQLETQYF. The DNA for the CDR3 is TGTGCCACCAGTGATCAACTTGAGACCCAGTACTTC.

The chain uses TRBV15 and TRBJ1-1; TRBD1 matches 9 bases. V lost 4 bases and J lost 3; bases outside the gene matches: 3. Germline CDR1 LNHNV, CDR2 YYDKDF (reference sequence). The CDR3 runs to 14 residues. The CDR3: CATSTRTGDTEAFF. CDR3 DNA: TGTGCCACCAGCACCCGGACAGGGGACACTGAAGCTTTCTTT. The full variable domain, in which reference TRBV15 and TRBJ1-1 provide the parts outside the CDR3, is DAMVIQNPRYQVTQFGKPVTLSCSQTLNHNVMYWYQQKSSQAPKLLFHYYDKDFNNEADTPDNFQSRRPNTSFCFLDIRSPGLGDTAMYLCATSTRTGDTEAFFGQGTRLTVV.